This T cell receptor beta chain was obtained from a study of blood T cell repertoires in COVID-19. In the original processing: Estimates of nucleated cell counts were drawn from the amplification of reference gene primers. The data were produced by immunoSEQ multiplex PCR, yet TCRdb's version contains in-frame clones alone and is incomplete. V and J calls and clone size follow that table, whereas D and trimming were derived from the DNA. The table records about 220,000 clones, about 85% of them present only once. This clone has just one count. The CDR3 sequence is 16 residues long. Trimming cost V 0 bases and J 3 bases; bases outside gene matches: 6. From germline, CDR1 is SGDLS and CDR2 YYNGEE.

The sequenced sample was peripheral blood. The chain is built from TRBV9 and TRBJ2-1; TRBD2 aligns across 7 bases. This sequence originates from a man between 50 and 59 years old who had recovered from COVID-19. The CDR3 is CASSVAWSGGYNEQFF. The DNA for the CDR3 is TGTGCCAGCAGCGTAGCTTGGTCGGGAGGCTACAATGAGCAGTTCTTC.